The clone carrying this TCR beta chain was seen only a few times. Its cognate antigen is unknown. Sequencing used immunoSEQ multiplex PCR; TCRdb keeps in-frame clones, though not all of them. Here the sample spans 120,000 or so clones, 70% to 85% being singletons. These data come from a study of T cell responses to AZD1222 COVID-19 vaccine. The study, taken as a whole, reports: Spike-specific TCRs gained breadth and depth after people received two AZD1222 doses. Along spike, vaccine-associated CD4 TCRs were found throughout, with dominance at 160-218 and 743-854.

The source material was peripheral blood, sampled 28 days after the second AZD1222 dose. This TCR was recovered from an adult who received the AZD1222 COVID-19 vaccine.

The CDR3 is CASSPWTGASNYGYTF. Here the CDR3 DNA reads TGTGCCAGCAGCCCCTGGACAGGGGCGTCTAACTATGGCTACACCTTC. The chain joins TRBV13 to TRBJ1-2, with 9 bases fitting TRBD1. CDR1 is PRHDT, CDR2 FYEKMQ, per germline (reference sequence). The ends lost 5 bases at V and 0 bases at J; junction bases unmatched: 7. This CDR3 is 16 amino acids long.